The 23 T cell receptor beta chains below all came from one sample that was sequenced in a study of CXCR3-negative and CXCR3-positive naive CD8 T cells. Their recognized antigens are unknown. Regarding the study as a whole: Naive cells positive for CXCR3 carried more hydrophobic TRB CDR3s than CXCR3-negative ones.

The method, 5' RACE with UMI labels, was used to prepare the TRB cDNA libraries. TCRdb re-called the 5' RACE reads and catalogs CDR3 proteins one per entry, DNA excluded. Its clone listing holds under 7,500 distinct CDR3 sequences. Sequenced: naive CXCR3+ CD8+ T cells from blood. Subset defined: CD45RO-CCR7+CD27+CD95- naive CD8+ T cells expressing CXCR3 (TNR3+). The receptors shown here come from a human donor in good health. Some clones in this sample may be carry-over from other donors' samples.

The chain uses TRBV5-4 and TRBJ2-1; the D call from TCRdb, TRBD2, cannot be confirmed without DNA. CDR1 is SGHNT, CDR2 YYREEE, per germline (reference sequence). This CDR3 has 14 amino acids. This CDR3 is CASSLKGVVNEQFF. The full variable domain, completed using reference TRBV5-4 and TRBJ2-1, is ETGVTQSPTHLIKTRGQQVTLRCSSQSGHNTVSWYQQALGQGPQFIFQYYREEENGRGNFPPRFSGLQFPNYSSELNVNALELDDSALYLCASSLKGVVNEQFFGPGTRLTVL.

This clonotype is classed as medium-sized (0.01 to 0.1%) by frequency. The chain carries TRBV27 and TRBJ2-7; absent DNA, TCRdb's TRBD2 call cannot be checked. CDR1 MNHEY and CDR2 SMNVEV come from the germline V gene (reference sequence). The CDR3 runs 16 residues. The CDR3 loop reads CASSPGTSGSRHEQYF.

The genes are TRBV11-2 and TRBJ2-1. CDR1 and CDR2 from the germline V gene are SGHAT and FQNNGV. The length of the CDR3 is 11 residues. This CDR3 is CASSLGNEQFF.

Judged by frequency, this clonotype is medium-sized (0.01 to 0.1%). V gene TRBV29-1 combines with J gene TRBJ2-2; TCRdb's D call, TRBD2, is unchecked because there is no DNA. Germline CDR1 is SQVTM and CDR2 is ANQGSEA. The CDR3 loop spans 13 amino acids. The CDR3 is CTGRDENTGELFF.

This sequence joins TRBV4-2 and TRBJ2-1; with no DNA, the TCRdb D assignment of TRBD2 cannot be verified. In germline, CDR1 is LGHNA, CDR2 YNFKEQ. The CDR3 covers 16 residues. The CDR3 sequence: CASSQGTSGRDNEQFF.

The V and J genes are TRBV6-5 and TRBJ1-1. This CDR3 comprises 13 residues. CDR1 is MNHEY and CDR2 is SVGAGI in the germline V gene. The CDR3 spells CASSYSAGTEAFF.

The chain has TRBV6-2 or TRBV6-3 and TRBJ1-5; TCRdb selects TRBD1, and the lack of DNA leaves this call unchecked. Per the germline V gene, CDR1 is MNHEY and CDR2 is SVGEGT. The CDR3 totals 13 residues. The CDR3 spells CASTLGGVQPQHF.

The V and J genes are TRBV7-6 and TRBJ2-1; TCRdb picks TRBD2, but there is no DNA to check that call. The germline gives CDR1 SGHVS, CDR2 FNYEAQ. This CDR3 is built from 14 residues. The CDR3 sequence is CASSETSVYNEQFF.

This clonotype is called medium-sized based on its frequency. V is TRBV29-1 and J is TRBJ2-1; TCRdb selects TRBD2, and the lack of DNA leaves this call unchecked. CDR3 length equals 13 residues. CDR1 SQVTM and CDR2 ANQGSEA come from the germline V gene. The CDR3: CSALLATYNEQFF.

According to its frequency, this clonotype is medium-sized. This sequence joins TRBV30 and TRBJ1-1. Germline V CDR1 and CDR2: GTSNPN, SVGIG (reference sequence). This CDR3 has 13 amino acids. The CDR3: CAWSPASATEAFF.

CDR3 sequence reads: CASSVVRQSTDTQYF. This chain connects TRBV2 to TRBJ2-3; the D gene TCRdb calls, TRBD1, cannot be checked with no DNA. CDR1 SNHLY and CDR2 FYNNEI come from the germline V gene. CDR3 length equals 15 residues.

This clonotype is labeled medium-sized based on frequency. The chain uses TRBV10-3 and TRBJ2-2; TCRdb's D call of TRBD2 is untestable without DNA. The CDR3 consists of 16 residues. Germline V gives CDR1 ENHRY, CDR2 SYGVKD. CDR3 protein: CAISETLPTTAGELFF.

This clonotype is called medium-sized based on its frequency. The chain couples TRBV12-3 or TRBV12-4 to TRBJ1-2; TCRdb's D call, TRBD1, is unchecked because there is no DNA. The CDR3 length is 12 residues. The CDR3 here is CASSFGAEGYTF.

Measured by frequency, this clonotype is medium-sized. The chain carries TRBV12-3 or TRBV12-4 and TRBJ2-2; TCRdb gives TRBD1 as the D gene, but with no DNA this cannot be confirmed. The CDR3 has 16 amino acids. The CDR3 spells CASSPQTGTNNGELFF.

The V call is TRBV14, the J call TRBJ2-3. Germline assignment: CDR1 SGHDN and CDR2 FVKESK. There are 15 residues in the CDR3. The CDR3 reads CASSQDGWGIDTQYF.

This chain joins TRBV29-1 and TRBJ1-1; TCRdb's assignment of TRBD1 cannot be checked, as there is no DNA. The CDR3 is 17 residues long. Looked up from germline, CDR1 is SQVTM and CDR2 is ANQGSEA. CDR3 sequence: CSATPLGPGHANTEAFF. Full variable domain (remainder filled in from reference TRBV29-1 and TRBJ1-1): SAVISQKPSRDICQRGTSLTIQCQVDSQVTMMFWYRQQPGQSLTLIATANQGSEATYESGFVIDKFPISRPNLTFSTLTVSNMSPEDSSIYLCSATPLGPGHANTEAFFGQGTRLTVV.

Its frequency marks this clonotype as medium-sized. This chain connects TRBV11-2 to TRBJ2-2; TCRdb designates TRBD2, a call that cannot be tested without DNA. Germline CDR1 is SGHAT and CDR2 is FQNNGV. The CDR3 extends over 18 amino acids. CDR3 in amino acids: CASSLGWDTRDFTGELFF.

The genes are TRBV5-4 and TRBJ2-7; without DNA, the TCRdb call of TRBD2 cannot be checked. Germline V gene lookup returns CDR1 SGHNT and CDR2 YYREEE (reference sequence). The CDR3 covers 16 residues. CDR3 in amino acids: CASSPTGAGVPYEQYF.

This clonotype counts as medium-sized by frequency. The chain links TRBV12-3 or TRBV12-4 to TRBJ2-1. CDR3 length: 15 amino acids. CDR3 residues: CASSLVPSSYNEQFF.

The CDR3 is CASSPRGTSGDNEQFF. This rearrangement joins TRBV7-6 to TRBJ2-1; lacking DNA, the TRBD2 call made by TCRdb goes unchecked. The CDR3 has 16 residues. CDR1 is SGHVS, CDR2 FNYEAQ, per germline.

The genes are TRBV27 and TRBJ1-5; TCRdb calls TRBD1, which cannot be checked without DNA. In germline, CDR1 is MNHEY, CDR2 SMNVEV (reference sequence). This CDR3 contains 15 residues. This CDR3 reads CASSLSGQGSQPQHF.

This chain uses TRBV20-1 with TRBJ1-2. Germline-derived CDR1 and CDR2 are DFQATT and SNEGSKA (reference sequence). The CDR3 sequence is 13 residues long. The CDR3 is CSARAAGLYGYTF.

Its frequency marks this clonotype as medium-sized. V is TRBV29-1 and J is TRBJ2-7; TCRdb indicates TRBD2, and absent DNA this call remains unverified. Looked up from germline, CDR1 is SQVTM and CDR2 is ANQGSEA. The CDR3 runs 13 residues. The CDR3 region is CSVVTAVAYEQYF.